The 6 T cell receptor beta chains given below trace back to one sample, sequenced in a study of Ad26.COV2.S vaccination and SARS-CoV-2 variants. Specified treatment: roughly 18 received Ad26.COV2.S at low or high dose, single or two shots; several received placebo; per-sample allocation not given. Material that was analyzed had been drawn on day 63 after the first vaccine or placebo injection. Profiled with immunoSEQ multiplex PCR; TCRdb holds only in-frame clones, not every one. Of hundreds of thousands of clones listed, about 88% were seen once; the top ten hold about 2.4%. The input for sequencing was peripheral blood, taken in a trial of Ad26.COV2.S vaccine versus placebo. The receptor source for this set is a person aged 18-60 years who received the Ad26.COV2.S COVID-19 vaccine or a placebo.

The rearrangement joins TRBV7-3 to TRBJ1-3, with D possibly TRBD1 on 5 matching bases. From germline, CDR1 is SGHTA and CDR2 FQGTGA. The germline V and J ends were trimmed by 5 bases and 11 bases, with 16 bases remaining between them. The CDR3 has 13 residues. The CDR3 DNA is TGTGCCAGCAGCCGGTCCCACGGGACCCCCATATATTTT. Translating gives CASSRSHGTPIYF.

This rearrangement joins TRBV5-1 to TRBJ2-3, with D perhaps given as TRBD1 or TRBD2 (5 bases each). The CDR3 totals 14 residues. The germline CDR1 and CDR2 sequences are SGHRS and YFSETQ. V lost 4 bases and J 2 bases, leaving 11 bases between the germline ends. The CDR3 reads CASSDRDLTDTQYF. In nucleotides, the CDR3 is TGCGCCAGCAGCGATCGGGACCTCACAGATACGCAGTATTTT.

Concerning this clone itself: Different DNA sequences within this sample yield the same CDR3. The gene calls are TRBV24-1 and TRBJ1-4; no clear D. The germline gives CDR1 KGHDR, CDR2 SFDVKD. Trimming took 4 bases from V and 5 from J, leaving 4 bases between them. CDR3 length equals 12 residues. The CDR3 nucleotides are TGTGCCACCAGTGACAGGAATGAAAAACTGTTTTTT. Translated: CATSDRNEKLFF.

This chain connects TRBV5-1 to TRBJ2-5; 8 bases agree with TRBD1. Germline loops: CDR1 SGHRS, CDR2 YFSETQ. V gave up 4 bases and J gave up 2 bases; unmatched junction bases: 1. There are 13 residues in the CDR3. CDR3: CASSRQGQETQYF. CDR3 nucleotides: TGCGCCAGCAGCCGACAGGGGCAAGAGACCCAGTACTTC.

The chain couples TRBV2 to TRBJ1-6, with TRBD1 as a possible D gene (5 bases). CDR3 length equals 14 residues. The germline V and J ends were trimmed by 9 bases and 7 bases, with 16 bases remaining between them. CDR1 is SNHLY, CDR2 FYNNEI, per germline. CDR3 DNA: TGTGCCAGGGAGGGGCTGGCCGCAAATTCACCCCTCCACTTT. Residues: CAREGLAANSPLHF. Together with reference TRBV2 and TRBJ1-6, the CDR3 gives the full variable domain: EPEVTQTPSHQVTQMGQEVILRCVPISNHLYFYWYRQILGQKVEFLVSFYNNEISEKSEIFDDQFSVERPDGSNFTLKIRSTKLEDSAMYFCAREGLAANSPLHFGNGTRLTVT.

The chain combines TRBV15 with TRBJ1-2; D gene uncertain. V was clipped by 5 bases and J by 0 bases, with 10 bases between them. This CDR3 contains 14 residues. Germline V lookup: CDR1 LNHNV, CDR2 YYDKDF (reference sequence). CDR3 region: CATSSRVANYGYTF. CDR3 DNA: TGTGCCACCAGCTCCAGAGTAGCTAACTATGGCTACACCTTC.